This T cell receptor beta chain was obtained from a study of blood T cell repertoires in COVID-19. Measured with immunoSEQ multiplex PCR; TCRdb has only the in-frame clones, and not every one. This sample has 26,000 or so clones, with approximately 92% found just once. Looked up from germline, CDR1 is SGHTA and CDR2 is FQGTGA. Unmatched junction bases numbered 7, after V lost 4 bases and J lost 4 bases. The CDR3 sequence is 15 residues long. V and J are TRBV7-3 and TRBJ2-3; the match to TRBD2 covers 8 bases. The sequenced material came from peripheral blood. This receptor was identified in a human donor in a cohort sampled during active COVID-19. The CDR3 sequence: CASSYMLSGADTQYF. The CDR3 bases are TGTGCCAGCAGCTACATGCTTAGCGGGGCAGATACGCAGTATTTT.